The clone carrying this T cell receptor beta chain was observed a handful of times. Every isolated RNA sample was fully reverse transcribed, so sequencing captured expressed TCRB transcripts. TCRdb's copy holds only in-frame clones and misses some; the assay was immunoSEQ multiplex PCR. The sample lists hundreds of thousands of clones, 6.5% to 10% seen once, with roughly 0.44% in the top ten. The ends lost 10 bases at V and 0 bases at J; junction bases unmatched: 2. The CDR3 has 12 residues. Germline lookup yields CDR1 MNHNY and CDR2 SVGAGI (reference sequence). These data are taken from a study of beta chain features in type 1 diabetes.

The J gene is TRBJ2-5, the V gene TRBV6-6; 7 bases fit TRBD1. The specimen sequenced was central memory CD4+ T cells from blood. The TCR was taken from a young woman in good health. This CDR3 reads CAIGTDQETQYF. The CDR3 coding sequence is TGTGCCATCGGGACAGACCAAGAGACCCAGTACTTC.